The present entry profiles one T cell receptor beta chain with its context. The data belong to a study of blood T cell repertoires in COVID-19. About the research overall: The United States, Italy and Spain were the sources of the acute and convalescent COVID-19 samples.

Sequencing was performed with immunoSEQ multiplex PCR; in TCRdb, only in-frame clones are kept and a portion is missing. The sample lists roughly 300,000 clones, 75% to 95% seen once, with 0.95% to 1.3% in the top ten. Participant reports of clinical history set cohort assignment. V dropped 4 bases and J dropped 0; count of bases not matched to a gene: 2. This CDR3 comprises 14 residues. The germline CDR1 and CDR2 sequences are LGHNA and YNFKEQ. The gene calls are TRBV4-2 and TRBJ1-1; 7 bases fit TRBD1. Input material: PBMCs or T cells enriched from blood (not recorded which). This TCR was recovered from a woman aged 25 to 39 who had recovered from COVID-19. CDR3 protein: CASSPGQLNTEAFF. CDR3 nucleotides: TGTGCCAGCAGCCCGGGACAGTTGAACACTGAAGCTTTCTTT.